The entry below gives a single T cell receptor beta chain sequence along with its context. The antigen remains undetermined. Amplification used 60 Vbeta primers and 13 Jbeta primers. Assay: immunoSEQ multiplex PCR; the TCRdb copy retains only in-frame clones and omits some. The table shows about 120,000 clones, with roughly 85% occurring only once. The sample comes from a study of cytomegalovirus exposure and HLA in healthy donors. General study results and limits: Based on reports, TCR beta sequences accurately predicted HLA-A and HLA-B alleles for most subjects. Both high specificity and high sensitivity reportedly marked the classifier's diagnosis of cytomegalovirus status. Analyses of presence/absence relied on an assumption of roughly uniform sequencing depth across donors. Researchers counted around 170 TCR beta chains as cytomegalovirus-associated.

Trimming cost V 6 bases and J 7 bases; bases outside gene matches: 11. This CDR3 comprises 15 residues. From germline, CDR1 is SNHLY and CDR2 FYNNEI. Source material: PBMCs. The sequence derives from a man aged 18 to 30 in good health and CMV-seropositive. J is TRBJ2-2 and V is TRBV2, with 7 positions matching TRBD1. The CDR3 sequence is CASSLTPTGVGELFF. CDR3 in DNA: TGTGCCAGCAGCTTAACACCTACAGGGGTCGGGGAGCTGTTTTTT.